This T cell receptor beta chain was found in a study of blood T cell repertoires in COVID-19. Followed longitudinally, the Seattle patients had been enrolled during active infection. With regard to this clone: This CDR3 is also generated by other DNA sequences in the sample.

This CDR3 is 12 amino acids long. In germline, CDR1 is KGHSH, CDR2 LQKENI. Germline trimming cut 3 bases from V and 5 bases from J; bases unmatched to any gene: 0. Under the authors' procedure: Nucleated cell number was recorded as an estimate derived from reference gene primer amplification. Measured with immunoSEQ multiplex PCR; TCRdb has only the in-frame clones, and not every one. That table is the source of V, J and clone size, and D and trimming were worked out from the DNA. Here the sample spans approximately 150,000 clones, almost 85% being singletons. This TCR derives from a woman aged 80 or older with COVID-19, enrolled during active disease. V is TRBV18 and J is TRBJ2-7; TRBD1 matches 8 bases. Sequencing was done on a sample of peripheral blood. CDR3 protein: CASSPTGDEQYF. The CDR3 DNA sequence: TGTGCCAGCTCACCGACAGGGGACGAGCAGTACTTC.